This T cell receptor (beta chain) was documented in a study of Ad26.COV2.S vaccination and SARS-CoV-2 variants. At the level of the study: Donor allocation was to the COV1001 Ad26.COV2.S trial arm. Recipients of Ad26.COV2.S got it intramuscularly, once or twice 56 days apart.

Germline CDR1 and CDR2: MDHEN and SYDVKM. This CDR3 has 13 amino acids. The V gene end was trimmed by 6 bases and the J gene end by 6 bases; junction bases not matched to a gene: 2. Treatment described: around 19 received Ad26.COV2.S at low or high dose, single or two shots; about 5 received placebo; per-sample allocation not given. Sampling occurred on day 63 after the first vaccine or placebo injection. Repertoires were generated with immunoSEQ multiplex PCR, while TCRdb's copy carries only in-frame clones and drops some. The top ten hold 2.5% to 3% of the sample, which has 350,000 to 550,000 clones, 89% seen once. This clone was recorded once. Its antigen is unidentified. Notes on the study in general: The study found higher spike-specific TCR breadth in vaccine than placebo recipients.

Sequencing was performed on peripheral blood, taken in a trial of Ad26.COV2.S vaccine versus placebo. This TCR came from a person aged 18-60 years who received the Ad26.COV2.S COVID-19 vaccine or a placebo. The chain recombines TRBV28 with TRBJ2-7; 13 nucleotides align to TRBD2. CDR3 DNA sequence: TGTGCCAGCAGACTAGCGGGAGGGGGCGAGCAGTACGTC. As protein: CASRLAGGGEQYV.